The 12 T cell receptor beta chains presented below share a single source sample, sequenced in a study of blood T cell repertoires in COVID-19. Some clones are missing from TCRdb's copy, which holds only in-frame ones; the method was immunoSEQ multiplex PCR. The data contain hundreds of thousands of clones, roughly 89% of them singletons. The specimen sequenced was PBMCs or T cells enriched from blood (not recorded which). The receptor source for this set is a young woman with acute COVID-19.

Concerning this clone: Distinct nucleotide sequences in the sample also encode this CDR3. The V and J genes are TRBV28 and TRBJ1-5; D unclear. Germline CDR1 is MDHEN and CDR2 is SYDVKM. The length of the CDR3 is 12 residues. Deletions cut 1 base from V and 7 bases from J, with 5 bases between. The CDR3 protein is CASSLLRQPQHF. The DNA for the CDR3 is TGTGCCAGCAGTTTATTGAGGCAGCCCCAGCATTTT. Supplemented by reference TRBV28 and TRBJ1-5, the full variable domain reads DVKVTQSSRYLVKRTGEKVFLECVQDMDHENMFWYRQDPGLGLRLIYFSYDVKMKEKGDIPEGYSVSREKKERFSLILESASTNQTSMYLCASSLLRQPQHFGDGTRLSIL.

The chain uses TRBV18 and TRBJ2-2; TRBD1 might be the D (5 bases). The CDR3 sequence is 18 residues long. In germline, CDR1 is KGHSH, CDR2 LQKENI. Trimming removed 3 bases from V and 1 base from J, with 18 bases in between. The CDR3 protein is CASSPTRHGRENTGELFF. The CDR3 bases are TGTGCCAGCTCACCCACACGGCATGGCAGGGAGAACACCGGGGAGCTGTTTTTT.

This rearrangement joins TRBV7-8 to TRBJ2-3; no clear D gene. Germline values: CDR1 SGHVS, CDR2 FQNEAQ. This CDR3 is 13 amino acids long. Trimming took off 7 bases at V and 6 bases at J, with 14 bases between the two ends. The CDR3: CASTARARDTQYF. CDR3 nucleotide sequence: TGTGCCAGCACCGCTAGAGCGCGGGATACGCAGTATTTT.

V is TRBV27 and J is TRBJ2-3, with 10 bases identical to TRBD2. J gave up 4 bases and V 6 bases, and 7 bases lay outside the gene matches. The CDR3 sequence is 15 residues long. The germline gives CDR1 MNHEY, CDR2 SMNVEV (reference sequence). CDR3 nucleotides: TGTGCCAGCAGAGCTAGCGGGAGTCCCCCAGATACGCAGTATTTT. Protein sequence: CASRASGSPPDTQYF.

This clone was counted a single time. The CDR3 DNA reads as TGTGCCAGCAGCCAGTTCTATGAGCAGTTCTTC. It is translated as CASSQFYEQFF. The chain is built from TRBV11-2 and TRBJ2-1; D is unresolved. Deletions cut 5 bases from V and 8 bases from J, with 7 bases between. CDR3 size: 11 residues. In germline, CDR1 is SGHAT, CDR2 FQNNGV.

V and J are TRBV28 and TRBJ1-1; TRBD1 is a possible D gene (5 bases). CDR3 length: 14 amino acids. V shed 6 bases and J shed 3 bases, with 14 bases lying between them. CDR1 is MDHEN and CDR2 is SYDVKM in the germline V gene. The CDR3, as DNA: TGTGCCAGCAGGGGCTGGGGGGGGTACACTGAAGCTTTCTTT. The encoded protein is CASRGWGGYTEAFF.

The V call is TRBV5-6, the J call TRBJ2-7; TRBD1 agrees at 10 bases. CDR3 length: 15 amino acids. V shed 1 base and J 7 bases; nucleotides not matched to a gene: 8. Germline-derived CDR1 and CDR2 are SGHDT and YYEEEE. CDR3 residues: CASSLRQGAAYEQYF. The CDR3 DNA follows: TGTGCCAGCAGCTTGAGACAGGGGGCCGCGTATGAGCAGTACTTC.

The chain has TRBV19 and TRBJ1-5; TRBD1 is a possible D gene (6 bases). CDR3 length: 17 amino acids. The V end was cut by 3 bases, the J end by 2 bases, with 17 bases between. Germline-derived CDR1 and CDR2 are LNHDA and SQIVND (reference sequence). CDR3 nucleotide sequence: TGTGCCAGTAGTATTAGGGACACCCCAGGTCGCAATCAGCCCCAGCATTTT. Protein sequence: CASSIRDTPGRNQPQHF. The complete variable domain, with remaining parts taken from reference TRBV19 and TRBJ1-5, reads DGGITQSPKYLFRKEGQNVTLSCEQNLNHDAMYWYRQDPGQGLRLIYYSQIVNDFQKGDIAEGYSVSREKKESFPLTVTSAQKNPTAFYLCASSIRDTPGRNQPQHFGDGTRLSIL.

The chain uses TRBV7-2 and TRBJ2-7; TRBD2 agrees at 9 bases. CDR1 SGHTA and CDR2 FQGNSA come from the germline V gene. V shed 5 bases, J shed 0 bases, and the junction held 5 bases outside the gene matches. This CDR3 region has 15 residues. CDR3 protein: CASSPGLATSYEQYF. The CDR3 DNA follows: TGTGCCAGCAGCCCAGGACTAGCGACCTCCTACGAGCAGTACTTC.

A word on this clone: Other DNA variants within this sample encode the same CDR3. The chain is built from TRBV5-1 and TRBJ2-7, with TRBD1 matching over 10 bases. Germline values: CDR1 SGHRS, CDR2 YFSETQ. J gave up 4 bases and V 4 bases, and 5 bases lay outside the gene matches. The length of the CDR3 is 14 residues. The CDR3: CASSTGTGDYEQYF. The CDR3 nucleotides are TGCGCCAGCAGCACCGGGACAGGGGATTACGAGCAGTACTTC.

V is TRBV15 and J is TRBJ2-6; no clear D gene. V gave up 0 bases and J gave up 0 bases, with 6 bases separating them. CDR1 LNHNV and CDR2 YYDKDF come from the germline V gene (reference sequence). The CDR3 runs to 16 residues. CDR3 in DNA: TGTGCCACCAGCAGAGAGGGCGACTCTGGGGCCAACGTCCTGACTTTC. As protein: CATSREGDSGANVLTF. Full variable domain (remainder filled in from reference TRBV15 and TRBJ2-6): DAMVIQNPRYQVTQFGKPVTLSCSQTLNHNVMYWYQQKSSQAPKLLFHYYDKDFNNEADTPDNFQSRRPNTSFCFLDIRSPGLGDTAMYLCATSREGDSGANVLTFGAGSRLTVL.

The rearrangement joins TRBV3-1 (or the pseudogene TRBV3-2) to TRBJ2-7, with 11 bases aligning to TRBD2. The CDR3 loop spans 16 amino acids. Germline trimming cut 2 bases from V and 2 bases from J; bases unmatched to any gene: 5. Per germline, CDR1 LGHDT and CDR2 YNNKEL (reference sequence). The CDR3: CASSQPGTSGTYEQYF. The CDR3 DNA is TGTGCCAGCAGCCAACCCGGGACTAGCGGCACCTACGAGCAGTACTTC.